The 18 T cell receptor beta chains listed next were all sequenced from one sample in a study of blood T cells in healthy people across ages. A sample-barcoded 5' primer and a J-beta primer mix were used in a second PCR of roughly 7 to 11 cycles. Each CDR3 protein is one row after TCRdb ran MiXCR on the 5' RACE reads. This table has more than 600,000 distinct CDR3 sequences, roughly 25% appearing once. These sequences were also reported in another study, on T cells of mothers and their children.

Sequenced sample: blood. These receptor sequences come from a boy aged 5-17 years in good health.

V is TRBV29-1 and J is TRBJ2-3; a possible D gene is TRBD1 (6 bases). Trimming cost V 6 bases and J 4 bases, with 8 bases left between them. The CDR3 extends over 11 amino acids. Germline V lookup: CDR1 SQVTM, CDR2 ANQGSEA. DNA for the CDR3: TGCAGCGTCACAGGGTCAGATACGCAGTATTTT. This codes for CSVTGSDTQYF.

This clonotype was observed a few times. This rearrangement joins TRBV24-1 to TRBJ2-1; D is uncertain. In germline, CDR1 is KGHDR, CDR2 SFDVKD. V was pared by 5 bases and J by 0 bases, with 13 bases between. The CDR3 has 16 amino acids. The DNA for the CDR3 is TGTGCCACCAGTGGCCCGGACCGGAGCTCCTACAATGAGCAGTTCTTC. This gives the protein CATSGPDRSSYNEQFF.

The gene calls are TRBV7-2 and TRBJ2-2, with D possibly TRBD2 on 6 matching bases. CDR3 length equals 12 residues. Germline V gives CDR1 SGHTA, CDR2 FQGNSA. V lost 5 bases and J 7 bases, leaving 8 bases between the germline ends. CDR3 loop: CASSMTSGELFF. CDR3 sequence (DNA): TGTGCCAGCAGCATGACTAGCGGGGAGCTGTTTTTT.

The gene calls are TRBV19 and TRBJ2-5; TRBD2 is a possible D gene (6 bases). Gene TRBJ2-7 matches the end of the DNA better, so the J call may be wrong. The CDR3 is 14 residues long. The germline gives CDR1 LNHDA, CDR2 SQIVND (reference sequence). The CDR3 bases are TGTGCCAGTAGTATAGAGGGAGGTGGCTACGAGCAGTACTTC. This codes for CASSIEGGGYEQYF.

This clonotype was counted a few times. The chain is built from TRBV28 and TRBJ2-1; D remains unclear. Gene TRBJ2-7 matches the end of the DNA better, so the J call may be wrong. Germline V CDR1 and CDR2: MDHEN, SYDVKM. CDR3 size: 13 residues. CDR3 region: CASSLSARYEQYF. DNA for the CDR3: TGTGCCAGCAGTTTAAGTGCCCGCTACGAGCAGTACTTC.

CDR3 in DNA: TGCGCCAGCAGAGGAACAGGGGGGTTGACTGGGGAGCTGTTTTTT. Translated, it gives CASRGTGGLTGELFF. This chain links TRBV5-1 with TRBJ2-2; 8 nucleotides line up with TRBD1. Germline V gene lookup returns CDR1 SGHRS and CDR2 YFSETQ. After removal of 5 bases from V and 8 bases from J, the junction contained 11 bases not matched to a gene. The CDR3 totals 15 residues.

This clonotype came up a few times. V usage is TRBV7-2 and J usage is TRBJ2-5; 7 bases fit TRBD2. This CDR3 is built from 15 residues. Germline V gene data show CDR1 as SGHTA and CDR2 as FQGNSA. V trimming: 5 bases; J trimming: 6 bases; junction bases outside the gene matches: 12. The CDR3 protein is CASSPGGSRRKTQYF. The CDR3 DNA reads TGTGCCAGCAGCCCGGGGGGTTCCCGTAGGAAGACCCAGTACTTC.

The chain has TRBV20-1 and TRBJ1-1, with TRBD1 matching over 9 bases. CDR3 size: 17 residues. Germline loops: CDR1 DFQATT, CDR2 SNEGSKA (reference sequence). With 4 bases clipped from V and 0 bases from J, the junction kept 12 bases outside the gene matches. CDR3 amino acids: CSANPNWDRELNTEAFF. The CDR3 DNA reads as TGCAGTGCTAACCCAAACTGGGACAGGGAATTGAACACTGAAGCTTTCTTT.

This clonotype occurred a few times. The genes are TRBV12-3 or TRBV12-4 and TRBJ2-3, with 7 bases that match TRBD2. Losses at the gene ends were 3 bases for V and 0 bases for J; bases not matched to a gene: 3. The CDR3 runs to 15 residues. The CDR3 sequence is CASSFQRGSTDTQYF. CDR3 bases: TGTGCCAGCAGTTTCCAGCGGGGCAGCACAGATACGCAGTATTTT.

The sample holds a few counts of this clonotype. The chain carries TRBV7-2 and TRBJ2-5; D is unclear. The CDR3 extends over 14 amino acids. Germline loops: CDR1 SGHTA, CDR2 FQGNSA. The ends were cut back, 4 bases at V and 2 bases at J, with 11 bases in the middle. In nucleotides, the CDR3 is TGTGCCAGCAGCTACAACCCGGTTCAAGAGACCCAGTACTTC. Protein: CASSYNPVQETQYF. Variable domain in full (rest from reference TRBV7-2 and TRBJ2-5): GAGVSQSPSNKVTEKGKDVELRCDPISGHTALYWYRQSLGQGLEFLIYFQGNSAPDKSGLPSDRFSAERTGGSVSTLTIQRTQQEDSAVYLCASSYNPVQETQYFGPGTRLLVL.

The chain couples TRBV7-9 to TRBJ2-1; TRBD2 aligns across 9 bases. Germline V CDR1 and CDR2: SEHNR, FQNEAQ (reference sequence). The V and J ends lost 2 bases and 10 bases, in that order; junction bases with no gene match: 12. The CDR3 runs to 16 residues. CDR3 amino acids: CASSLQHGTSNGEQFF. DNA of the CDR3: TGTGCCAGCAGCTTACAGCACGGGACTAGCAATGGGGAGCAGTTCTTC.

V and J are TRBV7-9 and TRBJ1-1; D might be TRBD1 (6 bases). The germline CDR1 and CDR2 sequences are SEHNR and FQNEAQ (reference sequence). Trimming left V 8 bases short and J 5 bases short, with 21 bases between. CDR3 length equals 15 residues. The CDR3 sequence is CASGGRRVGGTEAFF. CDR3 in DNA: TGTGCCAGCGGGGGCAGACGGGTCGGCGGGACTGAAGCTTTCTTT.

This clonotype has more than one count but fewer than ten. The V and J genes are TRBV4-1 and TRBJ2-1; D is ambiguous. The CDR3 loop spans 14 amino acids. The ends were cut back, 0 bases at V and 10 bases at J, with 13 bases in the middle. Germline lookup yields CDR1 MGHRA and CDR2 YSYEKL. The DNA for the CDR3 is TGCGCCAGCAGCCAAGATCCGGGCACTCTAGAGCAGTTCTTC. This sequence encodes CASSQDPGTLEQFF.

The rearrangement joins TRBV5-6 to TRBJ2-7; 7 nucleotides agree with TRBD1. The CDR3 is 13 amino acids. The germline V gene has CDR1 SGHDT and CDR2 YYEEEE. With 7 bases clipped from V and 1 base from J, the junction kept 5 bases outside the gene matches. CDR3 DNA: TGTGCCAGCTGCCGGGACAGTTCCTACGAGCAGTACTTC. Translating gives CASCRDSSYEQYF.

The table lists this clonotype with a few counts. The J gene is TRBJ2-5, the V gene TRBV15; TRBD2 matches 10 bases. The germline CDR1 and CDR2 sequences are LNHNV and YYDKDF (reference sequence). The ends lost 0 bases at V and 5 bases at J; junction bases unmatched: 9. The CDR3 covers 17 residues. The CDR3 nucleotides read TGTGCCACCAGCAGAGATCACCGGCTAGCGGGAGTGGAGACCCAGTACTTC. Its protein is CATSRDHRLAGVETQYF.

The chain couples TRBV28 to TRBJ2-7; 7 nucleotides line up with TRBD1. Germline values: CDR1 MDHEN, CDR2 SYDVKM. The CDR3 consists of 16 residues. V dropped 3 bases and J dropped 3; count of bases not matched to a gene: 11. The CDR3 DNA sequence: TGTGCCAGCAGTTTTATCCCGGACAGGTATAACTACGAGCAGTACTTC. Its protein product is CASSFIPDRYNYEQYF.

The V gene is TRBV29-1, the J gene TRBJ2-4; weak D call: TRBD2 (6 bases). Trimming took off 6 bases at V and 0 bases at J, with 9 bases between the two ends. The CDR3 has 13 amino acids. The V gene's germline CDR1 is SQVTM and CDR2 ANQGSEA. The CDR3 region has the DNA TGCAGCGTGGGGACTTTAGCCAAAAACATTCAGTACTTC. Translated: CSVGTLAKNIQYF.

Only a few counts were recorded for this clonotype. The V call is TRBV10-3, the J call TRBJ2-5; D is undetermined. The J call is uncertain, as TRBJ2-7 better fits the DNA end. This CDR3 comprises 13 residues. Germline V gene sequence: CDR1 ENHRY, CDR2 SYGVKD. CDR3 bases: TGTGCCATCAGTGAAGGGATCCGGTTCGAGCAGTACTTC. The encoded protein is CAISEGIRFEQYF.